The present T cell receptor (beta chain) was sequenced within a study of T cell changes during pregnancy in multiple sclerosis. Assay: immunoSEQ multiplex PCR; the TCRdb copy retains only in-frame clones and omits some. The sample shows some 70,000 clones, roughly nine tenths of them seen only once. The germline V gene encodes CDR1 SQVTM and CDR2 ANQGSEA. The CDR3 is made up of 13 amino acids. J was trimmed by 3 bases and V by 5 bases; bases with no gene match: 5. This TCR came from a female donor in good health, enrolled as a control in a pregnancy study. The chain has TRBV29-1 and TRBJ2-3, with 7 bases lining up with TRBD2. This specimen consisted of CD4+ T cells from peripheral blood mononuclear cells, obtained in the third trimester of pregnancy. For the CDR3, the DNA is TGCAGCGTTATTACGGGGGGAACAGATACGCAGTATTTT. Translated, it gives CSVITGGTDTQYF.